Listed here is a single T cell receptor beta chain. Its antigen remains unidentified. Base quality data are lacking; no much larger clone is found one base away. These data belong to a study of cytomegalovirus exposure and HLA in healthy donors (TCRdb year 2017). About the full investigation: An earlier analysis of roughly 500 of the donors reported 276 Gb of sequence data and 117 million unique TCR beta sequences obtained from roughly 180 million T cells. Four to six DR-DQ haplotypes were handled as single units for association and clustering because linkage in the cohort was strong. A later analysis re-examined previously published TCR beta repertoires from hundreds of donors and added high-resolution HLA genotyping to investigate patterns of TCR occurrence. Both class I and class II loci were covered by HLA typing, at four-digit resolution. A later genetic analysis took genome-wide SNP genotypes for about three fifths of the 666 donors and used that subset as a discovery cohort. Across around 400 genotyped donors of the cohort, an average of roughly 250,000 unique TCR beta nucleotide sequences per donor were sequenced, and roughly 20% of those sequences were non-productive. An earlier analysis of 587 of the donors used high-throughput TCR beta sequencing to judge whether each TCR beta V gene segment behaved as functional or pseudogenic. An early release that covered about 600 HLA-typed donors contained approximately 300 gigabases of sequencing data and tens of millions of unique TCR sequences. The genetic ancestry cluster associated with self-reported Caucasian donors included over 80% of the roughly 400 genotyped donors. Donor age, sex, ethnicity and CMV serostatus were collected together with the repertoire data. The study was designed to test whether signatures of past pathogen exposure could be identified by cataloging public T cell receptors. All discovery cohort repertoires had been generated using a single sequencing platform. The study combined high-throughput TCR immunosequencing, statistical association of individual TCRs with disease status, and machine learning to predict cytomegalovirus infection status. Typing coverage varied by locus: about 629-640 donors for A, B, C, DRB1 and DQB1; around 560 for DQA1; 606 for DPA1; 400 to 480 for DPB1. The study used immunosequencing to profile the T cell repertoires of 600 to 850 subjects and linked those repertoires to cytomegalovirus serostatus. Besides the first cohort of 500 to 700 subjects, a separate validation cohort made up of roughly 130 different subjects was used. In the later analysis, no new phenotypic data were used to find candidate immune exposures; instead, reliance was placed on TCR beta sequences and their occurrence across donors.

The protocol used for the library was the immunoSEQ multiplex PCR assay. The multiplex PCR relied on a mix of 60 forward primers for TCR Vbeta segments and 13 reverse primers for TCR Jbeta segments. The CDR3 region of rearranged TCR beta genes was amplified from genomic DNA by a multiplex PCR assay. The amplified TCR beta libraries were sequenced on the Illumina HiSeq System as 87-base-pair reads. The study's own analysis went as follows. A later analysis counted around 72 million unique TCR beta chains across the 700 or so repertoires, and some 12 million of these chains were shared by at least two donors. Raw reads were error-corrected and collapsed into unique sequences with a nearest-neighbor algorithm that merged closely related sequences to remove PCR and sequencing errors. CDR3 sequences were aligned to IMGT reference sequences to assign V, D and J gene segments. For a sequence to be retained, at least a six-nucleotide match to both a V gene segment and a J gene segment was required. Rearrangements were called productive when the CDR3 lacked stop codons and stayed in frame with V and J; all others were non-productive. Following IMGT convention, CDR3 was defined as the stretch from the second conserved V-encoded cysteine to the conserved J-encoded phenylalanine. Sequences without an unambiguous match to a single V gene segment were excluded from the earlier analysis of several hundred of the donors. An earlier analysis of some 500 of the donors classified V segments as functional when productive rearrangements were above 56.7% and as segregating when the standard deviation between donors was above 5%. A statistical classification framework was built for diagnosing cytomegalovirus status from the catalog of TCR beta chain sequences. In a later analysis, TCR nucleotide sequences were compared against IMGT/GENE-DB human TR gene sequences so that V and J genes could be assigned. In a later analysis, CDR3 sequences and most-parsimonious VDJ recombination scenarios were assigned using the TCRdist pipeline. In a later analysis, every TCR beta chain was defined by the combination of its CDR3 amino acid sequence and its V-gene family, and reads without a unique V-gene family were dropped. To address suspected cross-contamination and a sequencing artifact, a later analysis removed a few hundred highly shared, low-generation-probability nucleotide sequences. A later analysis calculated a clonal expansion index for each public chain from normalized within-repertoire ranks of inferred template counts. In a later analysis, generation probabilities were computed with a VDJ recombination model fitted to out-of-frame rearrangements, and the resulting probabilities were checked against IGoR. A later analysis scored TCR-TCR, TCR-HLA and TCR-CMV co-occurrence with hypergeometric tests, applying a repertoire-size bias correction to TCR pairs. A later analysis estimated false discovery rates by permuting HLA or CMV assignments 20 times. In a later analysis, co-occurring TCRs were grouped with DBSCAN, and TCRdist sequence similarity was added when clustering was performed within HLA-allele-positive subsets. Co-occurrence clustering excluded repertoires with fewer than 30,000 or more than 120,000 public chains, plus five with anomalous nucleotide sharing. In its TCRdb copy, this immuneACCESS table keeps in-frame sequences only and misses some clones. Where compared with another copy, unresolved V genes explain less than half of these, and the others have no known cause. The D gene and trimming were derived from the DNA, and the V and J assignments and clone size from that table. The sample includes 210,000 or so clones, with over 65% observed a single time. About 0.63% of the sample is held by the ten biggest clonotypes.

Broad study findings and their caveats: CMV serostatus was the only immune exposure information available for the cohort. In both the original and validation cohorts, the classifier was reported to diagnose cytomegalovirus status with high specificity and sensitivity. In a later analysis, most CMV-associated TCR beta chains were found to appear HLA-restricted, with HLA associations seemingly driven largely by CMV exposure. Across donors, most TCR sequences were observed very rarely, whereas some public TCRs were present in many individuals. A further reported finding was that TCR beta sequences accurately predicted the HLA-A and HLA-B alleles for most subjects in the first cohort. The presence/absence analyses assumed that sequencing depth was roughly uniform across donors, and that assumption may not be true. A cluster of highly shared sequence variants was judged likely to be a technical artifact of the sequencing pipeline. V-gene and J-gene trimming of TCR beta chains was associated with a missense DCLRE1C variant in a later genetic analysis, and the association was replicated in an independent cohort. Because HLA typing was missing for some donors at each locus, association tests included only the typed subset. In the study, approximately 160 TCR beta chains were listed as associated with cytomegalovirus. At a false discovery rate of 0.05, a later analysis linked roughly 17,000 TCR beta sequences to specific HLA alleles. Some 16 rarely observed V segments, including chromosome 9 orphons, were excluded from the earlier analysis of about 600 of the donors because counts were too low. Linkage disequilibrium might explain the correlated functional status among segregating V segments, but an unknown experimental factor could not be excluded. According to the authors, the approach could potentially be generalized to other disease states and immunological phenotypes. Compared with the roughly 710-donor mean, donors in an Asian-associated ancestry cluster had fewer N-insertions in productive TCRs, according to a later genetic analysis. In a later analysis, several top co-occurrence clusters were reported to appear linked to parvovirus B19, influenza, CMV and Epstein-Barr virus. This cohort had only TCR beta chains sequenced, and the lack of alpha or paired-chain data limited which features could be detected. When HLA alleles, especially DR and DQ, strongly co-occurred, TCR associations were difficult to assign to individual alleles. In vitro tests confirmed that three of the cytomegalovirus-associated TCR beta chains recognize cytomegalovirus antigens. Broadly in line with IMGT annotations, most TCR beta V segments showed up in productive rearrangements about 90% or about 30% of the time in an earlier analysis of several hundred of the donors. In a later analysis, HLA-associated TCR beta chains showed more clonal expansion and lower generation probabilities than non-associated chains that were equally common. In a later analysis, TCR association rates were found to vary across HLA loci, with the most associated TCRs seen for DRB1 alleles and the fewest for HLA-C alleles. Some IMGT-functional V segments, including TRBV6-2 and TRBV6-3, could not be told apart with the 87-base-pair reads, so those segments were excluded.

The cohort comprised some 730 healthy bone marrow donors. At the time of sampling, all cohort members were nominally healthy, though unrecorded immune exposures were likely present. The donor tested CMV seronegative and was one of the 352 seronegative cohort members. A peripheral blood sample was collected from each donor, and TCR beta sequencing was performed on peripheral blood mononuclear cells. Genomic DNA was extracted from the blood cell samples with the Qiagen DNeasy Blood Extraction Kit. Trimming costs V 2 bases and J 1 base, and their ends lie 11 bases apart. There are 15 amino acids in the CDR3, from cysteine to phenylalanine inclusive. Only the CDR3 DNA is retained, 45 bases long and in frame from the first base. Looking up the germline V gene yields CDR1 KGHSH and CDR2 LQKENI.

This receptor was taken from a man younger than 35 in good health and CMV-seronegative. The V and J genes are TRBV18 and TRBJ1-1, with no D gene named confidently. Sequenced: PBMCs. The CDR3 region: CASSPVGERNTEAFF. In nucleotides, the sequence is TGTGCCAGCTCACCAGTTGGGGAGAGGAACACTGAAGCTTTCTTT. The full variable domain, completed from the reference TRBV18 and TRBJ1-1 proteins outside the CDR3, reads NAGVMQNPRHLVRRRGQEARLRCSPMKGHSHVYWYRQLPEEGLKFMVYLQKENIIDESGMPKERFSAEFPKEGPSILRIQQVVRGDSAAYFCASSPVGERNTEAFFGQGTRLTVV.